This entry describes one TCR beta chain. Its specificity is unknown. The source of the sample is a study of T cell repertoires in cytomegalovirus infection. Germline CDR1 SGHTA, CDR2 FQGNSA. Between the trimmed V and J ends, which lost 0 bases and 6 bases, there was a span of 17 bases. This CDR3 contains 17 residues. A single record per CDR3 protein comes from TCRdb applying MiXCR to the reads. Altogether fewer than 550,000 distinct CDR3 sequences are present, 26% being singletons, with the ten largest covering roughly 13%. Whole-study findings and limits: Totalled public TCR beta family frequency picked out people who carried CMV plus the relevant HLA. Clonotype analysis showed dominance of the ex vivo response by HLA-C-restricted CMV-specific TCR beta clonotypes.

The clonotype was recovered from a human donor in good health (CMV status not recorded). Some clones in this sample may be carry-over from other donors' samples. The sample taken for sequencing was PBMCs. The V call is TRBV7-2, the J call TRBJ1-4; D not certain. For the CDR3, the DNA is TGTGCCAGCAGCTTAGCGAGTGGCAGCAGGAGGGATGAAAAACTGTTTTTT. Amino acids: CASSLASGSRRDEKLFF.